This is a list of T cell receptor beta chains from one sample in a study of blood T cell repertoires in COVID-19. Some clones are missing from TCRdb's copy, which holds only in-frame ones; the method was immunoSEQ multiplex PCR. The sample lists around 200,000 clones; roughly 88% were seen once. The material sequenced was peripheral blood. These TCRs come from an elderly woman with acute or convalescent COVID-19. The CDR3 runs from the conserved cysteine through the conserved F or W. D genes are given only for firm matches. Clone size, where shown, is once, few, many, or a class for clones that have expanded.

j_call clone_size d_call v_call cdr3_aa cdr3_nt
TRBJ1-4 few NA TRBV15 CATSRDRGRGEKLFF TGTGCCACCAGCAGAGATCGAGGGCGGGGTGAAAAACTGTTTTTT
TRBJ2-5 NA TRBD1 TRBV2 CASRPGTVKETQYF TGTGCCAGCAGGCCCGGGACAGTGAAAGAGACCCAGTACTTC
TRBJ2-1 NA TRBD2 TRBV18 CASSPPNPGLAREQFF TGTGCCAGCTCACCACCGAACCCGGGACTAGCGCGGGAGCAGTTCTTC
TRBJ2-3 NA TRBD2 TRBV9 CASSGERGTDLVTDTQYF TGTGCCAGCAGCGGTGAGCGGGGGACGGACCTCGTCACAGATACGCAGTATTTT
TRBJ2-5 NA NA TRBV9 CASSPVEETQYF TGTGCCAGCAGTCCCGTGGAGGAGACCCAGTACTTC
TRBJ2-1 NA TRBD2 TRBV2 CASRHGTSGPYNEQFF TGTGCCAGCAGGCACGGGACTAGCGGACCCTACAATGAGCAGTTCTTC
TRBJ2-5 NA NA TRBV7-2 CASSPHPSAGEETQYF TGTGCCAGCAGCCCGCACCCTTCAGCGGGTGAAGAGACCCAGTACTTC
TRBJ1-2 NA TRBD1 TRBV5-6 CASSPGTGANYGYTF TGTGCCAGCAGCCCTGGGACAGGGGCTAACTATGGCTACACCTTC
TRBJ2-1 NA NA TRBV13 CASSLLVRLASYNEQFF TGTGCCAGCAGCTTATTAGTGCGCCTAGCGAGCTACAATGAGCAGTTCTTC
TRBJ2-3 NA TRBD2 TRBV29-1 CSARTSGGPGDTQYF TGCAGCGCGCGGACTAGCGGGGGCCCGGGAGATACGCAGTATTTT
TRBJ1-2 once NA TRBV7-2 CASSLPTVNYGYTF TGTGCCAGCAGCTTACCGACAGTTAACTATGGCTACACCTTC
TRBJ1-4 NA NA TRBV19 CAAGRSGTEKLFF TGTGCCGCTGGCCGGTCGGGGACAGAAAAACTGTTTTTT
TRBJ2-1 NA TRBD2 TRBV6-1 CASSEVRVAGGEQFF TGTGCCAGCAGTGAAGTGCGAGTAGCGGGAGGGGAGCAGTTCTTC
TRBJ1-1 NA TRBD1 TRBV5-1 CASSRVQGEGTEAFF TGCGCCAGCAGCAGAGTGCAGGGGGAAGGCACTGAAGCTTTCTTT
TRBJ1-5 NA TRBD1 TRBV5-8 CASSLTGGYQPQHF TGTGCCAGCAGCTTAACAGGGGGCTATCAGCCCCAGCATTTT
TRBJ2-1 NA TRBD2 TRBV9 CASSVGASGALNEQFF TGTGCCAGCAGCGTAGGGGCCAGCGGGGCACTGAATGAGCAGTTCTTC
TRBJ2-5 NA TRBD2 TRBV18 CASSPPLAGVEETQYF TGTGCCAGCTCACCTCCGCTAGCGGGAGTCGAAGAGACCCAGTACTTC
TRBJ2-7 NA TRBD1 TRBV27 CASSLTRDRGFYEQYF TGTGCCAGCAGTTTAACACGGGACAGGGGTTTCTACGAGCAGTACTTC
TRBJ1-1 once NA TRBV4-2 CAGSQERGMNTEAFF TGTGCCGGCAGCCAAGAACGGGGGATGAACACTGAAGCTTTCTTT
TRBJ2-7 NA TRBD1 TRBV29-1 CSVRTGGNSYEQYF TGCAGCGTACGGACAGGGGGGAACTCCTACGAGCAGTACTTC
TRBJ2-7 NA TRBD2 TRBV7-2 CASSPGSWEGLAAYEQYF TGTGCCAGCAGCCCCGGGAGCTGGGAGGGACTAGCGGCTTACGAGCAGTACTTC
TRBJ2-2 NA NA TRBV24-1 CATSDLRAGVNTGELFF TGTGCCACCAGTGATTTGCGGGCAGGGGTGAACACCGGGGAGCTGTTTTTT
TRBJ2-2 NA NA TRBV5-1 CASTRGWQATTNTGELFF TGCGCCAGCACGAGGGGGTGGCAGGCGACGACGAACACCGGGGAGCTGTTTTTT
TRBJ2-7 NA TRBD2 TRBV5-4 CASSLVGLAGYEQYF TGTGCCAGCAGCCTGGTGGGACTAGCGGGATACGAGCAGTACTTC
TRBJ2-7 NA NA TRBV27 CASRRAGNEQYF TGTGCCAGCCGCCGGGCAGGGAACGAGCAGTACTTC
TRBJ2-3 NA TRBD2 TRBV6-5 CASSGLAGVTQYF TGTGCCAGCAGCGGACTAGCGGGGGTAACGCAGTATTTT
TRBJ2-1 NA TRBD2 TRBV25-1 CASSEWTSGMGEQFF TGTGCCAGCAGTGAATGGACTAGCGGGATGGGGGAGCAGTTCTTC
TRBJ2-7 NA NA TRBV5-8 CASSLTKSDEQYF TGTGCCAGCAGCTTGACCAAGTCAGACGAGCAGTACTTC
TRBJ1-1 NA NA TRBV3-1/TRBV3-2 CAARGNTEAFF TGTGCTGCGCGGGGGAACACTGAAGCTTTCTTT
TRBJ1-3 once NA TRBV14 CASSLTRGRQAGNTIYF TGTGCCAGCAGCCTCACCCGCGGGAGGCAAGCTGGAAACACCATATATTTT
TRBJ2-2 once TRBD2 TRBV4-1 CASSQLSGGLSGELFF TGCGCCAGCAGCCAACTTAGCGGGGGCCTATCCGGGGAGCTGTTTTTT
TRBJ2-5 once TRBD2 TRBV7-2 CASSPGLAGPGTQYF TGTGCCAGCAGCCCGGGACTAGCGGGGCCCGGGACCCAGTACTTC
TRBJ2-7 NA NA TRBV11-3 CASSNGLTYEQYF TGTGCCAGCAGCAACGGACTAACCTACGAGCAGTACTTC
TRBJ2-1 NA TRBD2 TRBV7-9 CASSPNFGTSGGSEQFF TGTGCCAGCAGCCCGAACTTCGGGACTAGCGGGGGAAGTGAGCAGTTCTTC
TRBJ2-7 NA NA TRBV5-1 CASSLRGAGGLTYEQYF TGCGCCAGCAGCTTAAGGGGCGCCGGGGGTTTGACCTACGAGCAGTACTTC
TRBJ2-5 NA NA TRBV21-1 CASTGHRGQETQYF TGTGCCAGCACCGGGCATCGGGGGCAAGAGACCCAGTACTTC
TRBJ1-5 NA NA TRBV19 CASSIGAIKAPQHF TGTGCCAGTAGTATAGGGGCCATCAAGGCGCCCCAGCATTTT
TRBJ2-1 NA TRBD2 TRBV18 CASSPPGGLADEQFF TGTGCCAGCTCACCACCTGGGGGACTAGCAGATGAGCAGTTCTTC
TRBJ2-1 NA NA TRBV18 CASSPKQLEQFF TGTGCCAGCTCACCAAAGCAACTCGAGCAGTTCTTC
TRBJ2-7 NA TRBD1 TRBV6-5 CASSQWDRAYEQYF TGTGCCAGCAGCCAATGGGACAGGGCCTACGAGCAGTACTTC
TRBJ1-3 few TRBD1 TRBV6-5 CASRLQGSSGNTIYF TGTGCCAGCAGGCTACAGGGGAGCTCTGGAAACACCATATATTTT
TRBJ2-7 NA NA TRBV6-7 CASTRPEVAANSYEQYF TGTGCCAGCACCCGCCCAGAAGTAGCGGCCAACTCCTACGAGCAGTACTTC
TRBJ2-5 NA TRBD2 TRBV19 CASSTPAWTSGRARETQYF TGTGCCAGTAGTACCCCGGCTTGGACTAGCGGGAGGGCCCGAGAGACCCAGTACTTC
TRBJ2-3 NA TRBD2 TRBV19 CASSSRRGASTDTQYF TGTGCCAGTAGTTCGCGGCGGGGGGCTAGCACAGATACGCAGTATTTT
TRBJ1-2 few NA TRBV11-2 CASSLGPPRSYGYTF TGTGCCAGCAGCCTGGGGCCCCCCCGAAGCTATGGCTACACCTTC
TRBJ2-4 NA NA TRBV9 CASSTTGQPLAKNIQYF TGTGCCAGCAGCACTACAGGGCAACCACTAGCCAAAAACATTCAGTACTTC